These 7 T cell receptor beta chains share one sample of origin, sequenced in a study of blood T cell repertoires in COVID-19. Only in-frame clones appear in the TCRdb table, and some are missing; sequencing was by immunoSEQ multiplex PCR. The table records about 220,000 clones, approximately 83% of them present only once. Sequenced material: PBMCs or T cells enriched from blood (not recorded which). These TCRs come from a woman aged 45-65 years who had been exposed to COVID-19.

This sequence joins TRBV27 and TRBJ2-7, with 10 bases aligning to TRBD1. After removal of 5 bases from V and 6 bases from J, the junction contained 13 bases not matched to a gene. Germline CDR1 is MNHEY and CDR2 is SMNVEV (reference sequence). This CDR3 has 16 residues. The CDR3 DNA reads as TGTGCCAGCAGTCCCCTGTCCGGGACAGGGGATCGCGAGCAGTACTTC. Translated, it gives CASSPLSGTGDREQYF.

The rearrangement links TRBV30 to TRBJ2-7, with 9 bases that match TRBD1. CDR1 is GTSNPN, CDR2 SVGIG, per germline (reference sequence). The CDR3 has 13 amino acids. The trim removed 5 bases at V and 7 bases at J, leaving 9 bases unmatched. CDR3 protein: CAWDRDRVGEQYF. In DNA, the CDR3 is TGTGCCTGGGACCGGGACAGGGTTGGAGAGCAGTACTTC.

The chain combines TRBV27 with TRBJ2-3; 8 bases are shared with TRBD1. The CDR3 has 14 residues. CDR1 and CDR2 (germline): MNHEY, SMNVEV (reference sequence). J was trimmed by 4 bases and V by 5 bases; bases with no gene match: 5. CDR3 sequence (DNA): TGTGCCAGCAGTCGCCTGGACAGGGCAGATACGCAGTATTTT. Translated: CASSRLDRADTQYF.

The rearrangement joins TRBV7-8 to TRBJ1-2, with a tentative D call TRBD1 (5 bases). CDR3 length: 15 amino acids. Germline CDR1 is SGHVS and CDR2 is FQNEAQ. V was pared by 5 bases and J by 8 bases, with 21 bases between. The CDR3 sequence is CASSTQAMGGVGYTF. DNA for the CDR3: TGTGCCAGCAGCACACAGGCGATGGGGGGGGTAGGCTACACCTTC.

This sequence joins TRBV6-5 and TRBJ2-3; D possibly corresponds to TRBD1 (5 bases). Germline V gene data show CDR1 as MNHEY and CDR2 as SVGAGI. V lost 0 bases to trimming and J lost 4 bases, with 14 bases between them. The CDR3 totals 16 residues. The CDR3 sequence is CASSYSIQGWADTQYF. DNA of the CDR3: TGTGCCAGCAGTTACTCGATTCAGGGTTGGGCAGATACGCAGTATTTT.

V and J are TRBV11-2 and TRBJ1-4; D unresolved. Germline V gives CDR1 SGHAT, CDR2 FQNNGV. The CDR3 has 16 amino acids. The ends were cut back, 1 base at V and 2 bases at J, with 11 bases in the middle. The DNA for the CDR3 is TGTGCCAGCAGCTTAGTAGGAGGTTCCACTAATGAAAAACTGTTTTTT. Protein sequence: CASSLVGGSTNEKLFF. The complete variable domain, with remaining parts taken from reference TRBV11-2 and TRBJ1-4, reads EAGVAQSPRYKIIEKRQSVAFWCNPISGHATLYWYQQILGQGPKLLIQFQNNGVVDDSQLPKDRFSAERLKGVDSTLKIQPAKLEDSAVYLCASSLVGGSTNEKLFFGSGTQLSVL.

This clone was seen more than once but under ten times. Other DNA variants within this sample encode the same CDR3. The genes are TRBV9 and TRBJ2-1, with D perhaps TRBD2 (6 bases). CDR3 size: 15 residues. The germline CDR1 and CDR2 sequences are SGDLS and YYNGEE. The V gene lost 1 base and the J gene lost 1 base, with 9 bases spanning the gap. In nucleotides, the CDR3 is TGTGCCAGCAGCGTATTGGGGGGTTCCTACAATGAGCAGTTCTTC. As protein: CASSVLGGSYNEQFF. Using reference TRBV9 and TRBJ2-1 for the parts outside the CDR3, the full variable domain is DSGVTQTPKHLITATGQRVTLRCSPRSGDLSVYWYQQSLDQGLQFLIQYYNGEERAKGNILERFSAQQFPDLHSELNLSSLELGDSALYFCASSVLGGSYNEQFFGPGTRLTVL.